These 29 T cell receptor beta chains were sequenced from one sample in a study of blood T cell repertoires in COVID-19. Using immunoSEQ multiplex PCR, the repertoire was profiled, and TCRdb retains in-frame clones only, with some absent. The sample lists approximately 140,000 clones, roughly 84% occurring once. Sequenced: PBMCs or T cells enriched from blood (not recorded which). Receptor source: a man between 35 and 55 years old with acute COVID-19.

The CDR3 loop is CASSSLTDDYGYTF. CDR3 sequence (DNA): TGTGCCAGTTCCTCACTTACAGATGACTATGGCTACACCTTC. The rearrangement uses TRBV19 and TRBJ1-2; no clear D gene. Germline V gives CDR1 LNHDA, CDR2 SQIVND (reference sequence). Trimming left V 8 bases short and J 3 bases short, with 16 bases between. The CDR3 sequence is 14 residues long.

This chain connects TRBV11-1 to TRBJ2-7; a possible D gene is TRBD1 (6 bases). The V gene's germline CDR1 is SGHAT and CDR2 FQDESV (reference sequence). Trimming took 5 bases from V and 6 from J, leaving 14 bases between them. This CDR3 contains 13 residues. The CDR3 sequence is CASSAVQGFEQYF. The CDR3 DNA reads TGTGCCAGCAGCGCTGTACAGGGTTTCGAGCAGTACTTC.

This clone has more than one count but fewer than ten. The V gene is TRBV19, the J gene TRBJ2-2; the D gene is possibly TRBD2 (6 bases). Germline V gives CDR1 LNHDA, CDR2 SQIVND (reference sequence). The CDR3 contains 16 residues. Trimming removed 5 bases at V and 3 bases at J, with 16 bases between. This CDR3 is CASSPRGTPHTGELFF. Written as DNA, the CDR3 is TGTGCCAGTAGTCCTCGCGGGACTCCCCACACCGGGGAGCTGTTTTTT. The full variable domain, its missing parts supplied by reference TRBV19 and TRBJ2-2, is DGGITQSPKYLFRKEGQNVTLSCEQNLNHDAMYWYRQDPGQGLRLIYYSQIVNDFQKGDIAEGYSVSREKKESFPLTVTSAQKNPTAFYLCASSPRGTPHTGELFFGEGSRLTVL.

This rearrangement joins TRBV6-5 to TRBJ1-1, with TRBD1 as a possible D gene (6 bases). This CDR3 has 14 amino acids. Germline assignment: CDR1 MNHEY and CDR2 SVGAGI. Trimming removed 6 bases at V and 1 base at J, with 12 bases between. CDR3 nucleotide sequence: TGTGCCAGCAGATCTCAGGGGACGAACACTGAAGCTTTCTTT. The encoded protein is CASRSQGTNTEAFF.

The table lists this clone with many counts. The chain employs TRBV7-6 and TRBJ1-6, with no clear D. CDR1 is SGHVS, CDR2 FNYEAQ, per germline. V lost 5 bases and J 6 bases, leaving 14 bases between the germline ends. There are 15 residues in the CDR3. The CDR3 reads CASSPSPGTNSPLHF. The DNA of the CDR3 is TGTGCCAGCAGCCCCTCCCCGGGTACTAATTCACCCCTCCACTTT.

The chain joins TRBV7-2 to TRBJ2-2; 7 nucleotides line up with TRBD2. CDR1 is SGHTA, CDR2 FQGNSA, per germline. The ends lost 4 bases at V and 6 bases at J; junction bases unmatched: 11. The CDR3 is 16 amino acids. The CDR3 loop is CASSSLGGKGPGELFF. CDR3 DNA: TGTGCCAGCAGCTCGTTGGGGGGGAAAGGACCCGGGGAGCTGTTTTTT.

The chain carries TRBV28 and TRBJ2-7; perhaps TRBD2 as D (5 bases). This CDR3 is built from 14 residues. Trimming took 7 bases from V and 6 from J, leaving 19 bases between them. Germline lookup yields CDR1 MDHEN and CDR2 SYDVKM. CDR3 sequence: CASTAGLARPEQYF. Written as DNA, the CDR3 is TGTGCCAGCACCGCTGGGCTAGCAAGGCCCGAGCAGTACTTC.

The chain employs TRBV25-1 and TRBJ2-1, with 7 bases fitting TRBD2. The V segment lost 6 bases and the J segment 5 bases; nucleotides outside the gene matches: 13. The CDR3 has 16 residues. Germline V gene lookup returns CDR1 MGHDK and CDR2 SYGVNS. CDR3 in amino acids: CASSQWGGSEHNEQFF. The CDR3 DNA is TGTGCCAGCAGCCAATGGGGCGGGAGTGAACACAATGAGCAGTTCTTC.

The V call is TRBV9, the J call TRBJ2-3; D is uncertain. Germline CDR1 reads SGDLS; CDR2 reads YYNGEE. V was clipped by 4 bases and J by 1 base, with 10 bases between them. The CDR3 is 14 residues long. The CDR3 nucleotides are TGTGCCAGCAGCTACGATCGGGGCACAGATACGCAGTATTTT. Translating gives CASSYDRGTDTQYF.

This chain connects TRBV5-1 to TRBJ2-7; possible D gene TRBD2, 7 bases. This CDR3 spans 14 amino acids. The V end was cut by 4 bases, the J end by 7 bases, with 18 bases between. Looked up from germline, CDR1 is SGHRS and CDR2 is YFSETQ. The CDR3 coding sequence is TGCGCCAGCAGCCGCCCTGGGCGGGGGCGTGAGCAGTACTTC. This encodes CASSRPGRGREQYF.

The rearrangement uses TRBV10-2 and TRBJ2-7; TRBD1 agrees at 10 bases. J was trimmed by 5 bases and V by 7 bases; bases with no gene match: 11. The germline gives CDR1 WSHSY, CDR2 SAAADI. The CDR3 has 15 amino acids. This chain's CDR3 is CASNPNPGQGNEQYF. The CDR3 region has the DNA TGCGCCAGCAATCCCAACCCGGGACAGGGGAACGAGCAGTACTTC.

The chain has TRBV5-1 and TRBJ2-1; possibly TRBD2 for D (5 bases). V was cut by 2 bases and J by 0 bases, with 9 bases left in between. CDR3 length: 15 residues. Germline CDR1 reads SGHRS; CDR2 reads YFSETQ. The CDR3 reads CASSLQRTSYNEQFF. Here the CDR3 DNA reads TGCGCCAGCAGCTTACAGCGGACCTCCTACAATGAGCAGTTCTTC.

The chain carries TRBV4-3 and TRBJ2-7; D perhaps matches TRBD2 (7 bases). This CDR3 has 15 residues. V lost 1 base to trimming and J lost 0 bases, with 10 bases between them. The V gene's germline CDR1 is LGHNA and CDR2 YSLEER. The CDR3 bases are TGCGCCAGCAGCCAAGGCGGGGGCGCCTCCTACGAGCAGTACTTC. Translating gives CASSQGGGASYEQYF.

The sample holds a few counts of this clone. The chain recombines TRBV7-2 with TRBJ1-6; D gene uncertain. CDR3 length equals 14 residues. The V gene's germline CDR1 is SGHTA and CDR2 FQGNSA. Trimming left V 2 bases short and J 5 bases short, with 7 bases between. As DNA, the CDR3 is TGTGCCAGCAGCTTAATCCAGAATAATTCACCCCTCCACTTT. Translation gives CASSLIQNNSPLHF.

CDR3 in amino acids: CATSDPGLAGNTGELFF. For the CDR3, the DNA is TGTGCCACCAGTGACCCCGGACTAGCGGGGAACACCGGGGAGCTGTTTTTT. The J gene is TRBJ2-2, the V gene TRBV24-1; 11 bases align to TRBD2. Trimming at V came to 4 bases and at J to 1 base, leaving 4 bases not matched to a gene. The V gene's germline CDR1 is KGHDR and CDR2 SFDVKD. The CDR3 covers 17 residues.

The CDR3 bases are TGTGCCATTGACAGGCCTTCCTCTGGGGCCAACGTCCTGACTTTC. The encoded protein is CAIDRPSSGANVLTF. The chain has TRBV5-8 and TRBJ2-6, with TRBD1 as a possible D gene (6 bases). From germline, CDR1 is SGHTS and CDR2 YDEGEE. The V and J ends lost 9 bases and 0 bases respectively, with 13 bases between them. This CDR3 has 15 residues. The full variable domain, rest sourced from reference TRBV5-8 and TRBJ2-6, is EAGVTQSPTHLIKTRGQQATLRCSPISGHTSVYWYQQALGLGLQFLLWYDEGEERNRGNFPPRFSGRQFPNYSSELNVNALELEDSALYLCAIDRPSSGANVLTFGAGSRLTVL.

This clone has more than one count but fewer than ten. The chain employs TRBV25-1 and TRBJ1-4, with D perhaps matching TRBD1 (5 bases). Germline V lookup: CDR1 MGHDK, CDR2 SYGVNS. Trimming took off 3 bases at V and 4 bases at J, with 18 bases between the two ends. This CDR3 has 17 residues. The CDR3 reads CASSDPRLAQGNEKLFF. The CDR3 DNA reads TGTGCCAGCAGTGACCCAAGGCTGGCCCAGGGTAATGAAAAACTGTTTTTT. Full variable domain (rest looked up from reference TRBV25-1 and TRBJ1-4): EADIYQTPRYLVIGTGKKITLECSQTMGHDKMYWYQQDPGMELHLIHYSYGVNSTEKGDLSSESTVSRIRTEHFPLTLESARPSHTSQYLCASSDPRLAQGNEKLFFGSGTQLSVL.

The chain uses TRBV5-1 and TRBJ2-7, with TRBD2 identical over 7 bases. Per the germline V gene, CDR1 is SGHRS and CDR2 is YFSETQ. The CDR3 has 15 residues. The V and J ends lost 0 bases and 1 base, in that order; junction bases with no gene match: 4. CDR3 DNA: TGCGCCAGCAGCTTGGGGGAGGGTCTATCCTACGAGCAGTACTTC. Its translation is CASSLGEGLSYEQYF.

The CDR3 region has the DNA TGTGCCAGCAGCCGGGAGCCGCGGGATGAAAAACTGTTTTTT. It encodes CASSREPRDEKLFF. This sequence joins TRBV11-2 and TRBJ1-4; D ambiguous. Trimming removed 5 bases at V and 6 bases at J, with 13 bases between. In germline, CDR1 is SGHAT, CDR2 FQNNGV. The CDR3 has 14 amino acids.

The V call is TRBV7-2, the J call TRBJ2-2, with D hard to call. CDR3 length: 14 amino acids. Germline V lookup: CDR1 SGHTA, CDR2 FQGNSA. The V end lost 3 bases, the J end lost 1 base, and 6 bases lay between the germline ends. CDR3 loop: CASSFGQNTGELFF. CDR3 nucleotides: TGTGCCAGCAGCTTTGGGCAGAACACCGGGGAGCTGTTTTTT.

The genes are TRBV7-2 and TRBJ2-5; maybe TRBD1 (7 bases). V was pared by 5 bases and J by 5 bases, with 15 bases between. Germline V lookup: CDR1 SGHTA, CDR2 FQGNSA. This CDR3 is built from 14 residues. Written as DNA, the CDR3 is TGTGCCAGCAGCGGAGGGACAGTGAGGGAGACCCAGTACTTC. It translates to CASSGGTVRETQYF.

This chain links TRBV29-1 with TRBJ2-7; a weak D match, TRBD1 (5 bases). The germline V and J ends were trimmed by 1 base and 0 bases, with 13 bases remaining between them. The germline gives CDR1 SQVTM, CDR2 ANQGSEA. CDR3 length: 15 residues. Written as DNA, the CDR3 is TGCAGCGTTGAAGTGCAGGGCTTCCACTCCTACGAGCAGTACTTC. Translated: CSVEVQGFHSYEQYF.

Only a few counts were recorded for this clone. The chain combines TRBV28 with TRBJ2-7, with TRBD2 matching 7 bases. With 1 base clipped from V and 6 bases from J, the junction kept 6 bases outside the gene matches. The germline CDR1 and CDR2 sequences are MDHEN and SYDVKM. This CDR3 region has 14 residues. The CDR3 DNA reads as TGTGCCAGCAGTTTATCGGGCGGGAGAGGCGAGCAGTACTTC. This translates into CASSLSGGRGEQYF.

The chain couples TRBV6-5 to TRBJ1-1; no reliable D call. The CDR3 has 15 amino acids. Trimming left V 0 bases short and J 5 bases short, with 13 bases between. Per the germline V gene, CDR1 is MNHEY and CDR2 is SVGAGI. CDR3 nucleotide sequence: TGTGCCAGCAGTTACTCGAGCGGGAAATCAACTGAAGCTTTCTTT. Protein sequence: CASSYSSGKSTEAFF.

This chain uses TRBV5-5 with TRBJ2-5; 9 bases fit TRBD1. The V gene end was trimmed by 4 bases and the J gene end by 5 bases; junction bases not matched to a gene: 12. CDR1 is SGHKS and CDR2 is YYEKEE in the germline V gene (reference sequence). This CDR3 has 16 residues. CDR3 amino acids: CASSPITGTGSETQYF. CDR3 nucleotide sequence: TGTGCCAGCAGCCCAATTACCGGGACAGGGTCGGAGACCCAGTACTTC.

V is TRBV28 and J is TRBJ2-7, with D possibly matching TRBD2 (6 bases). Germline V gives CDR1 MDHEN, CDR2 SYDVKM. This CDR3 is built from 16 residues. Trimming shortened V by 3 bases and J by 5 bases, and 20 bases separated the two germline ends. The CDR3 region is CASSLRPGLLRDEQYF. CDR3 nucleotides: TGTGCCAGCAGTTTGAGACCGGGACTCCTGCGGGACGAGCAGTACTTC.

The chain has TRBV2 and TRBJ2-7, with a tentative D call TRBD2 (5 bases). The germline V gene encodes CDR1 SNHLY and CDR2 FYNNEI. The CDR3 covers 15 residues. V was shortened by 0 bases and J by 6 bases, with 15 bases between the two germline ends. Written as DNA, the CDR3 is TGTGCCAGCAGTGAAGCGCTCAGGAGGCCCCGCGAGCAGTACTTC. This sequence encodes CASSEALRRPREQYF.

The rearrangement uses TRBV28 and TRBJ1-5; a possible D gene is TRBD1 (5 bases). Between the trimmed V and J ends, which lost 2 bases and 0 bases, there was a span of 17 bases. This CDR3 comprises 18 residues. Per the germline V gene, CDR1 is MDHEN and CDR2 is SYDVKM. As DNA, the CDR3 is TGTGCCAGCAGTTTACGGGGGGGGACCGCTTATAGCAATCAGCCCCAGCATTTT. It encodes CASSLRGGTAYSNQPQHF.

This clone was seen just once. This chain uses TRBV27 with TRBJ2-1, with 13 bases matching TRBD2. Germline V lookup: CDR1 MNHEY, CDR2 SMNVEV (reference sequence). The CDR3 is made up of 14 amino acids. Trimming removed 5 bases from V and 12 bases from J; junction bases left unmatched: 7. In nucleotides, the CDR3 is TGTGCCAGCAGTGTCCGGACTAGCGGGGGAAGGCAGTTCTTC. Residues: CASSVRTSGGRQFF.